The clone carrying this TCR beta chain was observed a single time. The target antigen is unknown. Using immunoSEQ multiplex PCR, the repertoire was profiled, and TCRdb retains in-frame clones only, with some absent. Of 40,000 to 50,000 clones listed, about 90% were seen once; the top ten hold roughly 48%. This entry belongs to a study of OX40 agonist ivuxolimab in advanced cancers. Study results and limitations: Individuals who were partial responders at 0.1-3.0 mg/kg had clonal expansion that ranked among the lowest.

The sample consisted of CD4+ or CD8+ T cells sorted from blood, taken in a trial of the OX40 agonist ivuxolimab. The clonotype was recovered from an adult with an advanced solid tumor such as melanoma, head and neck, liver or kidney cancer.

Here the CDR3 reads CASSLLQGALLEELFF. In DNA, the CDR3 is TGTGCCAGCAGTTTATTACAGGGGGCCCTTCTGGAGGAGCTGTTTTTT. The chain is built from TRBV27 and TRBJ2-2; TRBD1 matches at 9 bases. Losses at the gene ends were 1 base for V and 10 bases for J; bases not matched to a gene: 10. There are 16 residues in the CDR3. The germline gives CDR1 MNHEY, CDR2 SMNVEV (reference sequence).